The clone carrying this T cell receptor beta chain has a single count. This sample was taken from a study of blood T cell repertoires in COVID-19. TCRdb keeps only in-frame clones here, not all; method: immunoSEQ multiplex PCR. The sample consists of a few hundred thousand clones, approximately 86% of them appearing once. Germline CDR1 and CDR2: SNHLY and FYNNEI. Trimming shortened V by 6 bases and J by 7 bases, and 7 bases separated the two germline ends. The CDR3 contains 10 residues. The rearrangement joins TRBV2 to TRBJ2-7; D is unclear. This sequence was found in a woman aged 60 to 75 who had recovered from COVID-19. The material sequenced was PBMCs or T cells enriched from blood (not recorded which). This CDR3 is CASRALEQYV. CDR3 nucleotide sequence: TGTGCCAGCAGGGCCTTAGAGCAGTACGTC.